A single sample gave rise to the 11 T cell receptor beta chains below, sequenced in a study of identical twins. One entry per CDR3 protein results from TCRdb running MiXCR on the 5' RACE reads. Of around 490,000 distinct CDR3 sequences listed, 13% to 15% were seen once; the top ten hold 0.98%. These data were also reused for a study on yellow fever vaccine responses in identical twins.

Specimen: CD4+ T cells sorted from blood. These receptors all come from a woman aged 18-35 years in good health.

Ten or more counts support this clonotype. The CDR3 protein is CASRAQGVGQPQHF. The CDR3 nucleotides are TGTGCCAGCAGGGCACAGGGAGTTGGTCAGCCCCAGCATTTT. This chain joins TRBV28 and TRBJ1-5, with D maybe TRBD1 (6 bases). With 6 bases removed from V and 6 bases from J, the gap between germline ends came to 15 bases. The CDR3 extends over 14 amino acids. The germline V gene encodes CDR1 MDHEN and CDR2 SYDVKM.

The rearrangement joins TRBV7-9 to TRBJ1-6; D is unclear. Germline V gene data show CDR1 as SEHNR and CDR2 as FQNEAQ (reference sequence). The CDR3 sequence is 14 residues long. V was cut by 3 bases and J by 5 bases, with 8 bases left in between. The CDR3 DNA sequence: TGTGCCAGCAGCTTTGGAGTGGATAATTCACCCCTCCACTTT. Translation gives CASSFGVDNSPLHF.

The chain joins TRBV6-5 to TRBJ2-1; D perhaps matches TRBD2 (6 bases). The ends were cut back, 4 bases at V and 6 bases at J, with 22 bases in the middle. Germline V CDR1 and CDR2: MNHEY, SVGAGI. There are 17 residues in the CDR3. The CDR3 spells CASSSPTGASAANEQFF. For the CDR3, the DNA is TGTGCCAGCAGTTCCCCTACTGGGGCTAGCGCGGCCAATGAGCAGTTCTTC.

This rearrangement joins TRBV27 to TRBJ2-2, with D perhaps being TRBD1 or TRBD2 (6 bases each). The CDR3 is 14 residues long. Germline V gives CDR1 MNHEY, CDR2 SMNVEV (reference sequence). V was cut by 2 bases and J by 7 bases, with 11 bases left in between. The CDR3 nucleotides read TGTGCCAGCAGTTTAAGGGGGGCGGGCGGGGAGCTGTTTTTT. Amino acids: CASSLRGAGGELFF.

V is TRBV11-2 and J is TRBJ1-2; D remains unclear. V lost 5 bases to trimming and J lost 6 bases, with 16 bases between them. The germline gives CDR1 SGHAT, CDR2 FQNNGV. CDR3 length: 14 amino acids. The CDR3 protein is CASSPLQLHNGYTF. The CDR3 nucleotides read TGTGCCAGCAGCCCTCTACAGCTCCATAATGGCTACACCTTC. Drawing the rest from reference TRBV11-2 and TRBJ1-2, the complete variable domain is EAGVAQSPRYKIIEKRQSVAFWCNPISGHATLYWYQQILGQGPKLLIQFQNNGVVDDSQLPKDRFSAERLKGVDSTLKIQPAKLEDSAVYLCASSPLQLHNGYTFGSGTRLTVV.

This chain uses TRBV25-1 with TRBJ2-2, with D perhaps matching TRBD1 (6 bases). The CDR3 extends over 14 amino acids. Trimming took 6 bases from V and 3 from J, leaving 11 bases between them. Germline values: CDR1 MGHDK, CDR2 SYGVNS. The CDR3 region has the DNA TGTGCCAGCAGCGCAGACAGGCACACCGGGGAGCTGTTTTTT. Protein: CASSADRHTGELFF.

The V call is TRBV19, the J call TRBJ2-1; D uncertain. CDR1 and CDR2 from the germline V gene are LNHDA and SQIVND (reference sequence). V was pared by 3 bases and J by 12 bases, with 9 bases between. This CDR3 is 11 amino acids long. As DNA, the CDR3 is TGTGCCAGTAGTATGGGTTTGGGGCAGTTCTTC. This encodes CASSMGLGQFF.

This clonotype was detected only a few times. J is TRBJ2-5 and V is TRBV15; 8 bases fit TRBD2. Germline V gene lookup returns CDR1 LNHNV and CDR2 YYDKDF (reference sequence). After removal of 2 bases from V and 13 bases from J, the junction contained 6 bases not matched to a gene. The CDR3 length is 12 residues. DNA for the CDR3: TGTGCCACCAGCAGATCCGGGACTAGTCCGTACTTC. Its protein is CATSRSGTSPYF.

This clonotype was observed a handful of times. The V gene is TRBV11-1, the J gene TRBJ2-3, with 16 bases matching TRBD2. Germline V gene data show CDR1 as SGHAT and CDR2 as FQDESV (reference sequence). J lost 6 bases, V lost 0 bases, and 6 bases had no gene match. The CDR3 is made up of 18 amino acids. The CDR3 DNA is TGTGCCAGCAGCTTAGCTGGGACTAGCGGGAGGGCCGTGGATACGCAGTATTTT. It encodes CASSLAGTSGRAVDTQYF.

Many counts were recorded for this clonotype. V usage is TRBV12-3 or TRBV12-4 and J usage is TRBJ2-2; TRBD1 matches 8 bases. The J segment lost 5 bases and the V segment lost 4 bases, leaving 9 bases of the junction unmatched. The CDR3 contains 16 residues. CDR3 in amino acids: CASSYSGQGRTGELFF. In DNA, the CDR3 is TGTGCCAGCAGTTACTCTGGACAGGGTCGGACCGGGGAGCTGTTTTTT.

The chain links TRBV7-2 to TRBJ2-7; D call uncertain. The germline V gene has CDR1 SGHTA and CDR2 FQGNSA. The CDR3 runs to 13 residues. Trimming left V 1 base short and J 3 bases short, with 7 bases between. This CDR3 is CASSLEAYYEQYF. The CDR3 region has the DNA TGTGCCAGCAGCTTAGAGGCATACTACGAGCAGTACTTC.